These 13 T cell receptor beta chains share one sample of origin, sequenced in a study of T cell responses to AZD1222 COVID-19 vaccine. TCRdb keeps only in-frame clones here, not all; method: immunoSEQ multiplex PCR. Here the sample spans approximately 220,000 clones, around 93% being singletons. The sequencing used peripheral blood, collected on day 0 of MenACWY control vaccination. These receptors all stem from an adult in good health.

The V and J genes are TRBV10-1 and TRBJ2-3; 7 bases agree with TRBD2. This CDR3 is 13 amino acids long. V lost 5 bases to trimming and J lost 3 bases; unmatched junction nucleotides: 2. CDR1 and CDR2 (germline): WNHNN, SYGVQD (reference sequence). The CDR3 DNA sequence: TGCGCCAGCAGTCCCGGGGGGACAGATACGCAGTATTTT. Translated, it gives CASSPGGTDTQYF.

Remarks on this clone: One end of the junction is discordant with germline, which a read error may explain. The chain couples TRBV6-2 or TRBV6-3 to TRBJ2-1; no firm D call. This CDR3 comprises 17 residues. Germline values: CDR1 MNHEY, CDR2 SVGEGT. CDR3 sequence: CASSSTNFYLIDNGQFF. In nucleotides, the CDR3 is TGTGCCAGCAGTTCCACGAACTTTTACCTCATAGATAATGGGCAGTTCTTC.

The chain links TRBV7-3 to TRBJ1-3; possible D gene TRBD1, 5 bases. This CDR3 is 14 amino acids long. Germline lookup yields CDR1 SGHTA and CDR2 FQGTGA. V was clipped by 3 bases and J by 8 bases, with 14 bases between them. CDR3 region: CASSLGLPGDTIYF. CDR3 bases: TGTGCCAGCAGCTTGGGACTCCCTGGGGACACCATATATTTT.

The chain combines TRBV7-2 with TRBJ1-1, with a weak D call TRBD1 (5 bases). The CDR3 is made up of 14 amino acids. CDR1 is SGHTA and CDR2 is FQGNSA in the germline V gene. V lost 1 base and J 4 bases, leaving 10 bases between the germline ends. The CDR3, as DNA: TGTGCCAGCAGCTTAGGGGGCGCGACCACTGAAGCTTTCTTT. It is translated as CASSLGGATTEAFF.

This chain uses TRBV19 with TRBJ2-3; D could derive from TRBD1 or TRBD2 (5 bases each). Germline V gene lookup returns CDR1 LNHDA and CDR2 SQIVND (reference sequence). Trimming took 6 bases from V and 3 from J, leaving 16 bases between them. There are 15 residues in the CDR3. CDR3 sequence (DNA): TGTGCCAGTAGCAGCCAGGGACGGAGTACAGATACGCAGTATTTT. Its protein product is CASSSQGRSTDTQYF.

V is TRBV3-1 (or the pseudogene TRBV3-2) and J is TRBJ2-2; D not resolved. This CDR3 is 12 amino acids long. Looked up from germline, CDR1 is LGHDT and CDR2 is YNNKEL (reference sequence). With 1 base removed from V and 5 bases from J, the gap between germline ends came to 2 bases. Here the CDR3 reads CASSQGTGELFF. CDR3 DNA sequence: TGTGCCAGCAGCCAAGGGACCGGGGAGCTGTTTTTT.

The chain is built from TRBV6-5 and TRBJ1-2, with D tentatively TRBD1 (6 bases). There are 15 residues in the CDR3. The germline V gene encodes CDR1 MNHEY and CDR2 SVGAGI. The ends were cut back, 6 bases at V and 5 bases at J, with 19 bases in the middle. CDR3 protein: CASSSPGVTKYGYTF. The CDR3 coding sequence is TGTGCCAGCAGCTCCCCAGGGGTAACAAAATATGGCTACACCTTC.

Comments on this clone: Its ends do not fully match the called genes, so a read error is possible. The V gene is TRBV2, the J gene TRBJ1-1; D might be TRBD1 (5 bases). The CDR3 consists of 11 residues. Germline V gene data show CDR1 as SNHLY and CDR2 as FYNNEI. The CDR3 spells CASSEDRGREF. Written as DNA, the CDR3 is TGTGCCAGCAGTGAAGATCGGGGGAGAGAGTTT.

V gene TRBV27 combines with J gene TRBJ1-1; D not certain. Per the germline V gene, CDR1 is MNHEY and CDR2 is SMNVEV (reference sequence). The CDR3 runs 15 residues. Trimming took 6 bases from V and 3 from J, leaving 17 bases between them. The CDR3 loop reads CASRDGGPPDTEAFF. The CDR3 DNA follows: TGTGCCAGCAGGGACGGCGGGCCGCCCGACACTGAAGCTTTCTTT.

The chain couples TRBV4-3 to TRBJ2-3; 13 bases align to TRBD2. Losses at the gene ends were 2 bases for V and 1 base for J; bases not matched to a gene: 3. This CDR3 has 17 residues. Per the germline V gene, CDR1 is LGHNA and CDR2 is YSLEER. The CDR3 loop reads CASSQFTSGGGTDTQYF. The CDR3 DNA reads as TGCGCCAGCAGCCAATTTACTAGCGGGGGGGGCACAGATACGCAGTATTTT.

The V gene is TRBV4-3, the J gene TRBJ1-4; 7 nucleotides align to TRBD1. Germline trimming cut 1 base from V and 4 bases from J; bases unmatched to any gene: 6. The CDR3 sequence is 16 residues long. CDR1 and CDR2 (germline): LGHNA, YSLEER. CDR3 bases: TGCGCCAGCAGCCAAGGATCGACAGGGTTTAATGAAAAACTGTTTTTT. Its protein product is CASSQGSTGFNEKLFF.

The chain recombines TRBV7-3 with TRBJ2-2; D remains ambiguous. V lost 3 bases and J 6 bases, leaving 14 bases between the germline ends. Germline V lookup: CDR1 SGHTA, CDR2 FQGTGA. The CDR3 contains 15 residues. CDR3 protein: CASSLAGFDPGELFF. The CDR3 DNA reads TGTGCCAGCAGCTTGGCCGGGTTCGACCCCGGGGAGCTGTTTTTT.

This chain uses TRBV3-1 (or the pseudogene TRBV3-2) with TRBJ1-2, with TRBD1 matching 7 bases. Germline CDR1 reads LGHDT; CDR2 reads YNNKEL (reference sequence). Germline trimming cut 6 bases from V and 3 bases from J; bases unmatched to any gene: 10. The CDR3 sequence is 15 residues long. The DNA of the CDR3 is TGTGCCAGCAGTCCACTTGACAGGGCTGACTATGGCTACACCTTC. Translation: CASSPLDRADYGYTF.